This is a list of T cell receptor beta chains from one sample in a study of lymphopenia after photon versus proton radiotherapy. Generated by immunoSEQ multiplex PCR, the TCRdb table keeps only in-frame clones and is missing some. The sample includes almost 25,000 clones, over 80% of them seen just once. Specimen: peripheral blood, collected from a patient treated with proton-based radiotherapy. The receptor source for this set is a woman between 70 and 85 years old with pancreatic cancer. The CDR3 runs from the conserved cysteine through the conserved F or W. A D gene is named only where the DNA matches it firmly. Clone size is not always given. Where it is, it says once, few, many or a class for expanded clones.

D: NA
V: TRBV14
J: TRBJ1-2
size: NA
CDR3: CASSQDLRKGYTF
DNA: TGTGCCAGCAGCCAAGATCTCAGGAAGGGCTACACCTTC

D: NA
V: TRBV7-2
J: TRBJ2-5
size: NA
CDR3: CASSLLGGTGEGETQYF
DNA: TGTGCCAGCAGCTTATTAGGGGGGACCGGGGAAGGGGAGACCCAGTACTTC

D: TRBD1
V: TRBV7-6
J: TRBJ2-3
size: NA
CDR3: CASRLDRASTDTQYF
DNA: TGTGCCAGCAGGCTGGACAGGGCTAGCACAGATACGCAGTATTTT

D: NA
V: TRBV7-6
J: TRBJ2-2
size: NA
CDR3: CASSPISLAGSGELFF
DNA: TGTGCCAGCAGCCCGATCTCACTGGCAGGGTCCGGGGAGCTGTTTTTT

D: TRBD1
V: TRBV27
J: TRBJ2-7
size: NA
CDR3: CASSSRQGHEQYF
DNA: TGTGCCAGCAGTTCTAGACAGGGCCACGAGCAGTACTTC

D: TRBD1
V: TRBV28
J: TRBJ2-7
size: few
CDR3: CASSSVGTVSYEQYF
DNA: TGTGCCAGCAGCTCCGTCGGGACAGTTTCTTACGAGCAGTACTTC

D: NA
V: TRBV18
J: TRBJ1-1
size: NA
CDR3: CASSLGEMNTEAFF
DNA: TGTGCCAGCTCCCTTGGGGAGATGAACACTGAAGCTTTCTTT

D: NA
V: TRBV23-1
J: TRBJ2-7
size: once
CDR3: CASRGSRLGRYEQYF
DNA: TGCGCCAGCAGGGGGTCCCGGCTCGGGCGCTACGAGCAGTACTTC

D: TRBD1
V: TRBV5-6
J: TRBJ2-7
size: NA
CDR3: CASSLSGQGIYEQYF
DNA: TGTGCCAGCAGTCTAAGCGGACAGGGGATTTACGAGCAGTACTTC

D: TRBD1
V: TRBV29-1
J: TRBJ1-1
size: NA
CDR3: CSVETGGGTEAFF
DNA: TGCAGCGTTGAAACAGGGGGCGGCACTGAAGCTTTCTTT

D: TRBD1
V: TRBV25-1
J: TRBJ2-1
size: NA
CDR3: CASSARTGFGNEQFF
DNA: TGTGCCAGCAGTGCTCGGACAGGGTTCGGCAATGAGCAGTTCTTC

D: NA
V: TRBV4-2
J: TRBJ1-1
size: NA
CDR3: CASRSTGTEAFF
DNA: TGTGCCAGCAGATCTACAGGCACTGAAGCTTTCTTT

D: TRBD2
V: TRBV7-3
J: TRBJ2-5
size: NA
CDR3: CASRLADQETQYF
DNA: TGTGCCAGCAGGCTAGCGGATCAAGAGACCCAGTACTTC

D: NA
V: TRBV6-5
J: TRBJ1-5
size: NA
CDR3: CASSPDRTQPQHF
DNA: TGTGCCAGCAGTCCCGACAGAACCCAGCCCCAGCATTTT

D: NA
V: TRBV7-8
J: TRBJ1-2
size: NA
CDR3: CASSLSDNYGYTF
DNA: TGTGCCAGCAGCTTAAGTGACAATTATGGCTACACCTTC

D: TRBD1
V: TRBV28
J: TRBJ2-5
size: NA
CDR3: CASSSHRGHQETQYF
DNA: TGTGCCAGCAGTTCCCACAGGGGGCACCAAGAGACCCAGTACTTC

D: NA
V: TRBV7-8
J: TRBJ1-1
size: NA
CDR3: CASSLAGGLAAFF
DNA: TGTGCCAGCAGCTTAGCAGGCGGGTTAGCCGCTTTCTTT

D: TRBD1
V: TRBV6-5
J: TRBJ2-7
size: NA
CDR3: CASSWDRVASEQYF
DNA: TGTGCCAGCAGTTGGGACAGGGTGGCCTCCGAGCAGTACTTC

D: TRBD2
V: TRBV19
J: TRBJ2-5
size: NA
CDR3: CASSLLGGETQYF
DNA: TGTGCCAGTAGTCTCCTGGGAGGGGAGACCCAGTACTTC

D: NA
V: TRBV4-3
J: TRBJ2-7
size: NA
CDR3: CASSQVAPSPYEQYF
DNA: TGCGCCAGCAGCCAAGTCGCACCCAGTCCCTACGAGCAGTACTTC

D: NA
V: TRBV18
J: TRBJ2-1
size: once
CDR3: CASSSLGGANEQFF
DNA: TGTGCCAGCTCCTCCCTAGGAGGGGCCAATGAGCAGTTCTTC

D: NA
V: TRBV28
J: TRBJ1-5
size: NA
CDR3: CASSPPLGRAGNQPQHF
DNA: TGTGCCAGCAGTCCCCCCCTAGGCAGGGCTGGCAATCAGCCCCAGCATTTT

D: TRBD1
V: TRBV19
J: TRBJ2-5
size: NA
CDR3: CASSTPGGAGETQYF
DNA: TGTGCCAGTAGTACCCCAGGGGGCGCTGGGGAGACCCAGTACTTC

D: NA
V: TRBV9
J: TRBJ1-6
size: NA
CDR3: CASSGSGFSPLHF
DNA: TGTGCCAGCAGTGGAAGTGGGTTTTCACCCCTCCACTTT

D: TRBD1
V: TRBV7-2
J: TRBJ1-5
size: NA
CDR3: CASSGQGGDQPQHF
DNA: TGTGCCAGCAGCGGACAGGGTGGGGATCAGCCCCAGCATTTT

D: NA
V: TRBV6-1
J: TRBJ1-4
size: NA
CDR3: CASTPGADGFEKLFF
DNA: TGTGCCAGCACCCCAGGGGCGGATGGGTTTGAAAAACTGTTTTTT

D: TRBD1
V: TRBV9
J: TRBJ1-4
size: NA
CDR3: CASSVEDRGTNEKLFF
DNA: TGTGCCAGCAGCGTAGAGGACAGGGGCACTAATGAAAAACTGTTTTTT

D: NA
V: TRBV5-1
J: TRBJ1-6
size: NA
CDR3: CASSKGPNYNSPLHF
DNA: TGCGCCAGCAGCAAGGGACCGAACTATAATTCACCCCTCCACTTT

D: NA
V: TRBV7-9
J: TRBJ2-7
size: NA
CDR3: CASSLGDGYEQYF
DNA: TGTGCCAGCAGCTTAGGAGATGGATACGAGCAGTACTTC

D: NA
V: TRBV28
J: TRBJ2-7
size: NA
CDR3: CASSQNHYEQYF
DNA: TGTGCCAGCAGTCAGAACCACTACGAGCAGTACTTC

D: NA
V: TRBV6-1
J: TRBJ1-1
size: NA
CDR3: CASSEGLGNTEAFF
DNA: TGTGCCAGCAGTGAAGGGTTGGGGAACACTGAAGCTTTCTTT

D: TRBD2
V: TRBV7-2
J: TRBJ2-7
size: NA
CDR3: CASSSSPGTRTYEQYF
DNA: TGTGCCAGCAGCTCCTCTCCCGGGACTAGGACCTACGAGCAGTACTTC

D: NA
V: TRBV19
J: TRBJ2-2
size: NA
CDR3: CASTDWGRNTGELFF
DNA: TGTGCCAGTACTGATTGGGGGAGGAACACCGGGGAGCTGTTTTTT

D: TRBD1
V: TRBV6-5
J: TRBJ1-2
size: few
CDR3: CASRETGLYGYTF
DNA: TGTGCCAGCAGGGAGACAGGGCTCTATGGCTACACCTTC

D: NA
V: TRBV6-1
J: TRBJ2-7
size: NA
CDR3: CASSGGGRYEQYF
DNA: TGTGCCAGCAGTGGAGGGGGTCGCTACGAGCAGTACTTC

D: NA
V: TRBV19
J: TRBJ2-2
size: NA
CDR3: CASSTKDRFTGELFF
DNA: TGTGCCAGTAGTACAAAAGATAGATTCACCGGGGAGCTGTTTTTT

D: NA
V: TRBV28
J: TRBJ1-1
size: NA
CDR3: CASSFDMNTEAFF
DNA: TGTGCCAGCAGTTTCGATATGAACACTGAAGCTTTCTTT

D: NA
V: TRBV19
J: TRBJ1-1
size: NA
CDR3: CASSWGVNRNTEAFF
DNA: TGTGCCAGTAGTTGGGGGGTGAATAGGAACACTGAAGCTTTCTTT

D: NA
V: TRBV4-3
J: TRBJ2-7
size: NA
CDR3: CASSQDFNGGQNLYEQYF
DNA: TGCGCCAGCAGCCAAGATTTCAACGGGGGACAGAATCTATACGAGCAGTACTTC

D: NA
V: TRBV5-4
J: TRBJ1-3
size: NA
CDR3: CASSLNRAAGNTIYF
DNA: TGTGCCAGCAGCTTGAACCGAGCAGCTGGAAACACCATATATTTT

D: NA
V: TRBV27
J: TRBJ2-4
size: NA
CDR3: CASSSETQGRRQNIQYF
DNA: TGTGCCAGCAGTTCCGAGACCCAGGGGCGCAGGCAAAACATTCAGTACTTC

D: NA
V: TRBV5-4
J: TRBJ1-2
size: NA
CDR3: CASSPDRNRGYTF
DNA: TGTGCCAGCAGCCCCGACAGAAATCGAGGCTACACCTTC

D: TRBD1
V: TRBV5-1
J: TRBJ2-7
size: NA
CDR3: CASTPGQGRVYEQYF
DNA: TGCGCCAGCACCCCGGGACAGGGCCGAGTCTACGAGCAGTACTTC

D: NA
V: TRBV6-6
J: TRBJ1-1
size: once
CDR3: CASSYSGSGRDTEAFF
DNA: TGTGCCAGCAGTTACTCCGGGTCGGGGAGGGATACTGAAGCTTTCTTT

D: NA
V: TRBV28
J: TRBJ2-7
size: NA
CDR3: CASSLLAYEQYF
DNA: TGTGCCAGCAGTTTATTGGCGTACGAGCAGTACTTC